These 15 T cell receptor beta chains share one sample of origin, sequenced in a study of shared clonotypes between healthy human individuals. Generated by immunoSEQ multiplex PCR, the TCRdb table keeps only in-frame clones and is missing some. The table includes around 510,000 clones, around 78% detected once. Sequencing input: PBMCs. The receptors come from a woman in her thirties or forties in good health. Some clones in this sample may be carry-over from other donors' samples.

The genes are TRBV19 and TRBJ2-2; D possibly corresponds to TRBD1 (6 bases). The V gene lost 6 bases and the J gene lost 7 bases, with 21 bases spanning the gap. There are 16 residues in the CDR3. The germline CDR1 and CDR2 sequences are LNHDA and SQIVND (reference sequence). The CDR3 coding sequence is TGTGCCAGTAGCGCTCCGGGACACGGCCACGTCGGGGAGCTGTTTTTT. Encoded protein: CASSAPGHGHVGELFF. The whole variable domain, remainder taken from reference TRBV19 and TRBJ2-2, is DGGITQSPKYLFRKEGQNVTLSCEQNLNHDAMYWYRQDPGQGLRLIYYSQIVNDFQKGDIAEGYSVSREKKESFPLTVTSAQKNPTAFYLCASSAPGHGHVGELFFGEGSRLTVL.

V is TRBV5-1 and J is TRBJ2-2; perhaps TRBD1 as D (5 bases). Germline V lookup: CDR1 SGHRS, CDR2 YFSETQ. The V gene lost 1 base and the J gene lost 2 bases, with 9 bases spanning the gap. This CDR3 region has 15 residues. CDR3 residues: CASSLTGTNTGELFF. The CDR3 DNA is TGCGCCAGCAGCTTGACAGGAACTAACACCGGGGAGCTGTTTTTT.

V gene TRBV9 combines with J gene TRBJ2-5, with D perhaps matching TRBD1 (5 bases). CDR3 length: 15 residues. The V end lost 0 bases, the J end lost 4 bases, and 13 bases lay between the germline ends. From germline, CDR1 is SGDLS and CDR2 YYNGEE. The CDR3 nucleotides are TGTGCCAGCAGCGTAGCTACGGCAGGGTTAGAGACCCAGTACTTC. Its translation is CASSVATAGLETQYF.

CDR3 sequence reads: CAIRMEEGLAGGSSLEQFF. The CDR3 bases are TGTGCCATCAGGATGGAGGAGGGGTTGGCGGGAGGATCATCCCTAGAGCAGTTCTTC. The gene calls are TRBV10-3 and TRBJ2-1; 8 positions agree with TRBD2. CDR1 and CDR2 (germline): ENHRY, SYGVKD. Germline trimming cut 6 bases from V and 10 bases from J; bases unmatched to any gene: 26. The CDR3 is made up of 19 amino acids.

The J gene is TRBJ2-7, the V gene TRBV4-1; TRBD2 matches 9 bases. This CDR3 region has 20 residues. Germline V CDR1 and CDR2: MGHRA, YSYEKL. The V and J ends lost 1 base and 3 bases, in that order; junction bases with no gene match: 19. The CDR3, as DNA: TGCGCCAGCAGCCAAGTCGTAATTCTTTCGGTGAGCGGGAGGAACTACGAGCAGTACTTC. Protein sequence: CASSQVVILSVSGRNYEQYF.

The CDR3 sequence: CASSLDGDSYEQYF. CDR3 bases: TGTGCCAGCAGCTTAGACGGGGACAGCTACGAGCAGTACTTC. The chain combines TRBV11-3 with TRBJ2-7; 7 bases align to TRBD1. The CDR3 has 14 amino acids. Per germline, CDR1 SGHNT and CDR2 YENEEA. The V and J ends lost 0 bases and 3 bases, in that order; junction bases with no gene match: 2.

This clone was detected only a few times. The chain is built from TRBV20-1 and TRBJ2-5; no firm D call. The DNA end is more similar to TRBJ2-7, so the J call may be wrong. The CDR3 length is 11 residues. The germline CDR1 and CDR2 sequences are DFQATT and SNEGSKA (reference sequence). The CDR3 region is CSAPGPSEQYF. DNA of the CDR3: TGCAGTGCTCCCGGACCCTCCGAGCAGTACTTC.

This rearrangement joins TRBV20-1 to TRBJ2-1; 8 bases agree with TRBD2. Per germline, CDR1 DFQATT and CDR2 SNEGSKA (reference sequence). V shed 6 bases, J shed 12 bases, and the junction held 4 bases outside the gene matches. This CDR3 has 10 amino acids. In DNA form, the CDR3 reads TGCAGTGCCCTCGGGGGGGTGCAGTTCTTC. Amino acid sequence: CSALGGVQFF.

This chain uses TRBV15 with TRBJ2-5, with D maybe TRBD2 (6 bases). CDR1 is LNHNV and CDR2 is YYDKDF in the germline V gene (reference sequence). Between the trimmed V and J ends, which lost 1 base and 5 bases, there was a span of 8 bases. The CDR3 is 13 amino acids. CDR3 residues: CATSRALAETQYF. The CDR3 DNA follows: TGTGCCACCAGCAGAGCTCTAGCGGAGACCCAGTACTTC.

The chain is built from TRBV6-5 and TRBJ2-5; D possibly corresponds to TRBD1 (5 bases). The CDR3 is made up of 14 amino acids. The V gene lost 7 bases and the J gene lost 2 bases, with 14 bases spanning the gap. Germline V lookup: CDR1 MNHEY, CDR2 SVGAGI. CDR3 coding DNA: TGTGCCAGCAACGATAGGGGCCCTCAAGAGACCCAGTACTTC. Translated: CASNDRGPQETQYF.

The chain joins TRBV29-1 to TRBJ2-5; the match to TRBD2 covers 13 bases. J gave up 7 bases and V 6 bases, and 5 bases lay outside the gene matches. CDR3 length equals 13 residues. In germline, CDR1 is SQVTM, CDR2 ANQGSEA. Here the CDR3 reads CSVGLAGEGTQYF. CDR3 coding DNA: TGCAGCGTCGGACTAGCGGGAGAAGGGACCCAGTACTTC.

This sequence joins TRBV19 and TRBJ1-1; possible D gene TRBD1, 5 bases. With 7 bases removed from V and 4 bases from J, the gap between germline ends came to 13 bases. The CDR3 has 13 residues. From germline, CDR1 is LNHDA and CDR2 SQIVND (reference sequence). The DNA for the CDR3 is TGTGCCAGTAAAGGTTCAGGGATCACTGAAGCTTTCTTT. This translates into CASKGSGITEAFF.

This clone was seen many times. The chain links TRBV7-3 to TRBJ1-1; no clear D. The CDR3 spans 14 residues. Germline V lookup: CDR1 SGHTA, CDR2 FQGTGA. Trimming took off 3 bases at V and 3 bases at J, with 11 bases between the two ends. CDR3 sequence: CASSLFQGDTEAFF. DNA of the CDR3: TGTGCCAGCAGCTTGTTCCAAGGAGACACTGAAGCTTTCTTT.

This clone was counted between two and nine times. This chain connects TRBV28 to TRBJ1-2; the D gene is possibly TRBD1 (6 bases). Germline lookup yields CDR1 MDHEN and CDR2 SYDVKM. This CDR3 is built from 16 residues. The V gene lost 6 bases and the J gene lost 5 bases, with 22 bases spanning the gap. This CDR3 is CASSPPGGALRYGYTF. As DNA, the CDR3 is TGTGCCAGCAGCCCCCCGGGGGGGGCCCTTCGGTATGGCTACACCTTC.

The chain carries TRBV19 and TRBJ1-4; D is unresolved. CDR3 length: 13 amino acids. The germline V and J ends were trimmed by 2 bases and 10 bases, with 11 bases remaining between them. Looked up from germline, CDR1 is LNHDA and CDR2 is SQIVND (reference sequence). The CDR3 is CASSISAGGKLFF. The CDR3 coding sequence is TGTGCCAGTAGTATATCGGCGGGCGGAAAACTGTTTTTT.